The clone carrying this T cell receptor beta chain was seen more than once but under ten times. These data come from a study of blood T cell repertoires in COVID-19. Study summary: There were acute and convalescent COVID-19 samples, and they came from the United States, Italy and Spain. PBMCs, B-cell-depleted T cells, or T cells provided the cDNA or gDNA that made up the material.

In the original workflow: Reference gene primer amplification gave nucleated cell count estimates. Only in-frame clones appear in the TCRdb table, and some are missing; sequencing was by immunoSEQ multiplex PCR. The V and J calls and the clone size are those of that table, but D and trimming were determined from the DNA. The sample consists of approximately 270,000 clones, more than 85% of them appearing once. The specimen was peripheral blood. The receptor was isolated from a man aged 25 to 45 with acute or convalescent COVID-19.

CDR3: CATSRGGQSIGEAFF. CDR3 nucleotides: TGTGCCACCAGCAGAGGGGGACAGTCTATCGGTGAAGCTTTCTTT. The rearrangement joins TRBV15 to TRBJ1-1; 7 nucleotides agree with TRBD1. CDR1 is LNHNV and CDR2 is YYDKDF in the germline V gene (reference sequence). Losses at the gene ends were 1 base for V and 7 bases for J; bases not matched to a gene: 9. The CDR3 contains 15 residues.